This TCR beta chain appears in the sequencing data of a study of blood T cells in healthy people across ages. In the study overall: With template switching, about one barcoded beta molecule was captured per two T cells.

Combining a sample-barcoded 5' primer with a J-beta primer mix, a second PCR ran for roughly 6 to 11 cycles. In TCRdb, the 5' RACE reads were re-called with MiXCR into one record per CDR3 protein. Here the sample spans roughly 1,000,000 distinct CDR3 sequences, 20% to 25% being singletons. The CDR3 totals 12 residues. V was trimmed by 6 bases and J by 5 bases, leaving 13 bases between them. The V gene's germline CDR1 is SQVTM and CDR2 ANQGSEA. These same records also appear under a second study, on T cells of mothers and their children.

The source material was blood. The receptor comes from a girl aged 2-15 years in good health. The chain joins TRBV29-1 to TRBJ2-5, with D maybe TRBD2 (5 bases). The chain's CDR3 is CSVERARETQYF. Written as DNA, the CDR3 is TGCAGCGTGGAGAGGGCCCGGGAGACCCAGTACTTC. The whole variable domain, filled in from reference TRBV29-1 and TRBJ2-5, reads SAVISQKPSRDICQRGTSLTIQCQVDSQVTMMFWYRQQPGQSLTLIATANQGSEATYESGFVIDKFPISRPNLTFSTLTVSNMSPEDSSIYLCSVERARETQYFGPGTRLLVL.